Listed here are 26 T cell receptor beta chains from one sample, sequenced in a study of CD8+ T cells in alopecia areata. Investigators isolated RNA and reverse transcribed it into cDNA to act as the sequencing template. Repertoires were generated with immunoSEQ multiplex PCR, while TCRdb's copy carries only in-frame clones and drops some. The sample yields around 250,000 clones, 67% seen once. This sample comprised CD4+ T cells sorted from blood, obtained at week 0. The receptors here all came from a human donor with alopecia areata.

The J gene is TRBJ2-2, the V gene TRBV25-1; 7 nucleotides line up with TRBD1. The CDR3 loop spans 17 amino acids. Germline V lookup: CDR1 MGHDK, CDR2 SYGVNS. V dropped 5 bases and J dropped 4; count of bases not matched to a gene: 13. CDR3: CASSLPQRQGSTGELFF. The CDR3 coding sequence is TGTGCCAGCAGTCTCCCACAGAGACAGGGTTCCACCGGGGAGCTGTTTTTT. Full variable domain (rest looked up from reference TRBV25-1 and TRBJ2-2): EADIYQTPRYLVIGTGKKITLECSQTMGHDKMYWYQQDPGMELHLIHYSYGVNSTEKGDLSSESTVSRIRTEHFPLTLESARPSHTSQYLCASSLPQRQGSTGELFFGEGSRLTVL.

The chain couples TRBV7-9 to TRBJ2-3; TRBD1 aligns across 7 bases. V lost 5 bases, J lost 4 bases, and 6 bases stayed unmatched. The CDR3 spans 14 residues. Germline V gives CDR1 SEHNR, CDR2 FQNEAQ (reference sequence). In DNA form, the CDR3 reads TGTGCCAGCAGCAAGCGACAGGGATCAGATACGCAGTATTTT. This codes for CASSKRQGSDTQYF.

The sample holds one count of this clone. This sequence joins TRBV9 and TRBJ2-1; D not certain. This CDR3 spans 15 amino acids. Germline V lookup: CDR1 SGDLS, CDR2 YYNGEE. Between the trimmed V and J ends, which lost 2 bases and 9 bases, there was a span of 18 bases. The CDR3 nucleotides read TGTGCCAGCAGCGTGGGGAACGGCCCACCCAGTGAGCAGTTCTTC. Residues: CASSVGNGPPSEQFF.

The chain joins TRBV29-1 to TRBJ1-1; tentatively, D is TRBD1 (6 bases). Deletions cut 2 bases from V and 4 bases from J, with 14 bases between. CDR3 length: 14 amino acids. Germline V gene data show CDR1 as SQVTM and CDR2 as ANQGSEA. The CDR3 sequence: CSVEKWGQATEAFF. Written as DNA, the CDR3 is TGCAGCGTTGAAAAGTGGGGGCAGGCCACTGAAGCTTTCTTT.

The chain links TRBV7-2 to TRBJ2-3; D remains ambiguous. Germline CDR1 reads SGHTA; CDR2 reads FQGNSA. The ends were cut back, 2 bases at V and 11 bases at J, with 14 bases in the middle. The CDR3 covers 13 residues. The CDR3 DNA is TGTGCCAGCAGCTTACAAACCTCGCCGAGGCAGTATTTT. This encodes CASSLQTSPRQYF.

The chain combines TRBV4-2 with TRBJ2-7; D may correspond to TRBD1 or TRBD2 (6 bases each). CDR3 length equals 18 residues. Germline V CDR1 and CDR2: LGHNA, YNFKEQ. The germline V and J ends were trimmed by 0 bases and 0 bases, with 18 bases remaining between them. In nucleotides, the CDR3 is TGTGCCAGCAGCCAAGATAGAGGCCTGGGGGGCAGCTCCTACGAGCAGTACTTC. This encodes CASSQDRGLGGSSYEQYF.

The chain couples TRBV5-1 to TRBJ2-2; 11 nucleotides match TRBD2. The CDR3 totals 15 residues. Germline assignment: CDR1 SGHRS and CDR2 YFSETQ. Trimming at V came to 4 bases and at J to 6 bases, leaving 5 bases not matched to a gene. The chain's CDR3 is CASSVGLAGSGELFF. The DNA of the CDR3 is TGCGCCAGCAGCGTAGGACTAGCGGGTTCCGGGGAGCTGTTTTTT.

The chain couples TRBV6-5 to TRBJ2-7; possibly TRBD1 or TRBD2 for D (6 bases each). Germline CDR1 and CDR2: MNHEY and SVGAGI. V dropped 2 bases and J dropped 0 bases, with 11 bases sitting between them. The CDR3 is 15 amino acids. CDR3 loop: CASSYGGPHSYEQYF. In nucleotides, the CDR3 is TGTGCCAGCAGTTACGGGGGGCCACACTCCTACGAGCAGTACTTC.

V gene TRBV23-1 combines with J gene TRBJ2-1, with unresolved D. TRBV23-1 falls under the ORF class, with uncertain function. The V gene lost 2 bases and the J gene lost 1 base, with 12 bases spanning the gap. The CDR3 runs 16 residues. The CDR3 here is CASSQAPTGSYNEQFF. The CDR3, as DNA: TGCGCCAGCAGTCAAGCCCCGACGGGTTCCTACAATGAGCAGTTCTTC.

The genes are TRBV23-1 and TRBJ1-1, with D unresolved. TRBV23-1 belongs to the ORF category, with a function that is uncertain. The V gene lost 3 bases and the J gene lost 3 bases, with 20 bases spanning the gap. This CDR3 contains 17 residues. As DNA, the CDR3 is TGCGCCAGCAGTCAGTCTGGACGGACGCCAGCTGACACTGAAGCTTTCTTT. Translating it yields CASSQSGRTPADTEAFF.

The V and J genes are TRBV9 and TRBJ2-2; D call uncertain. CDR3 length: 15 amino acids. V was cut by 0 bases and J by 4 bases, with 10 bases left in between. Looked up from germline, CDR1 is SGDLS and CDR2 is YYNGEE. CDR3 amino acids: CASSVGSGATGELFF. The CDR3 nucleotides are TGTGCCAGCAGCGTAGGTTCAGGTGCCACCGGGGAGCTGTTTTTT.

This chain links TRBV29-1 with TRBJ2-2; TRBD1 matches 9 bases. Germline V gives CDR1 SQVTM, CDR2 ANQGSEA. The trim removed 4 bases at V and 6 bases at J, leaving 6 bases unmatched. CDR3 size: 14 residues. CDR3 in DNA: TGCAGCGTTGGAAGGGGACAGGGCCCCGGGGAGCTGTTTTTT. Its translation is CSVGRGQGPGELFF.

V gene TRBV5-1 combines with J gene TRBJ2-1; 10 nucleotides align to TRBD2. The CDR3 loop spans 15 amino acids. The ends lost 4 bases at V and 4 bases at J; junction bases unmatched: 5. Germline CDR1 and CDR2: SGHRS and YFSETQ. This CDR3 is CASSPGLAIYNEQFF. CDR3 coding DNA: TGCGCCAGCAGCCCGGGACTAGCGATATACAATGAGCAGTTCTTC.

This chain joins TRBV5-1 and TRBJ2-7; unclear D gene. Trimming removed 1 base from V and 4 bases from J, with 6 bases in between. Looked up from germline, CDR1 is SGHRS and CDR2 is YFSETQ. The CDR3 length is 12 residues. The CDR3 nucleotides are TGCGCCAGCAGCTTGCCCAGTTACGAGCAGTACTTC. This gives the protein CASSLPSYEQYF.

This clone was observed once. The chain links TRBV30 to TRBJ1-5; the D is unclear. CDR3 length equals 15 residues. CDR1 and CDR2 from the germline V gene are GTSNPN and SVGIG (reference sequence). Between the trimmed V and J ends, which lost 2 bases and 2 bases, there was a span of 13 bases. CDR3 region: CAWSRGSLGNQPQHF. CDR3 sequence (DNA): TGTGCCTGGAGTAGAGGCAGCCTCGGCAATCAGCCCCAGCATTTT.

The CDR3 sequence is CASSLGISNVGETQYF. The DNA of the CDR3 is TGCGCCAGCAGCTTGGGGATCTCTAACGTCGGAGAGACCCAGTACTTC. This chain links TRBV5-1 with TRBJ2-5; no firm D call. V lost 0 bases to trimming and J lost 4 bases, with 16 bases between them. CDR3 length: 16 amino acids. Germline V lookup: CDR1 SGHRS, CDR2 YFSETQ.

This sequence joins TRBV29-1 and TRBJ1-3; the match to TRBD1 covers 7 bases. V lost 7 bases and J lost 0; bases outside the gene matches: 3. The germline CDR1 and CDR2 sequences are SQVTM and ANQGSEA. This CDR3 contains 13 residues. The CDR3 DNA follows: TGCAGCGCCTGGACAGGCTCTGGAAACACCATATATTTT. It is translated as CSAWTGSGNTIYF.

This chain joins TRBV29-1 and TRBJ2-2; D is perhaps TRBD1 or TRBD2 (5 bases each). Trimming left V 6 bases short and J 4 bases short, with 12 bases between. Germline lookup yields CDR1 SQVTM and CDR2 ANQGSEA. This CDR3 comprises 13 residues. The CDR3 DNA reads as TGCAGCGTCTCGGGACGCGGCACCGGGGAGCTGTTTTTT. It yields the protein CSVSGRGTGELFF.

The chain employs TRBV30 and TRBJ1-6; 10 nucleotides match TRBD1. The CDR3 runs to 14 residues. CDR1 and CDR2 from the germline V gene are GTSNPN and SVGIG (reference sequence). The V and J ends lost 3 bases and 6 bases, in that order; junction bases with no gene match: 2. The CDR3 loop is CAWSRDRGNSPLHF. In nucleotides, the CDR3 is TGTGCCTGGAGCCGGGACAGGGGTAATTCACCCCTCCACTTT. The full variable domain, its missing parts supplied by reference TRBV30 and TRBJ1-6, is SQTIHQWPATLVQPVGSPLSLECTVEGTSNPNLYWYRQAAGRGLQLLFYSVGIGQISSEVPQNLSASRPQDRQFILSSKKLLLSDSGFYLCAWSRDRGNSPLHFGNGTRLTVT.

This clone was seen once. DNA of the CDR3: TGTGCCAGCAGCCAAGATTTAGGGACAGCCTATGGCTACACCTTC. It codes for CASSQDLGTAYGYTF. The chain has TRBV4-2 and TRBJ1-2; 7 nucleotides agree with TRBD1. CDR1 and CDR2 (germline): LGHNA, YNFKEQ. There are 15 residues in the CDR3. Trimming took 0 bases from V and 4 from J; bases not matched to a gene: 5.

This chain links TRBV9 with TRBJ2-7, with TRBD1 as a possible D gene (5 bases). This CDR3 has 15 amino acids. V lost 1 base and J 2 bases, leaving 13 bases between the germline ends. The germline gives CDR1 SGDLS, CDR2 YYNGEE. The CDR3 DNA reads as TGTGCCAGCAGCGTATACCCGACAGCTACCTACGAGCAGTACTTC. Protein: CASSVYPTATYEQYF.

This sequence joins TRBV10-3 and TRBJ1-4, with a tentative D call TRBD1 (5 bases). V lost 8 bases and J 6 bases, leaving 10 bases between the germline ends. CDR1 is ENHRY, CDR2 SYGVKD, per germline. There are 12 residues in the CDR3. The CDR3 DNA sequence: TGTGCCATCGGCCAGGGCGATGAAAAACTGTTTTTT. This sequence encodes CAIGQGDEKLFF.

This clone appeared a few times. The rearrangement joins TRBV7-8 to TRBJ2-3; D possibly uses TRBD1 or TRBD2 (5 bases each). Looked up from germline, CDR1 is SGHVS and CDR2 is FQNEAQ. CDR3 size: 17 residues. V lost 1 base, J lost 1 base, and 15 bases lay in between. The CDR3 sequence: CASSLEVRELGTDTQYF. As DNA, the CDR3 is TGTGCCAGCAGCTTAGAGGTCAGGGAGCTGGGCACAGATACGCAGTATTTT.

With regard to this clone: The sample holds other DNA sequences that translate to the same CDR3. The rearrangement joins TRBV29-1 to TRBJ2-5, with D possibly being TRBD2 (5 bases). CDR3 length: 11 residues. Trimming stripped 5 bases from V and 5 bases from J, with 9 bases between. Looked up from germline, CDR1 is SQVTM and CDR2 is ANQGSEA. The CDR3 DNA reads as TGCAGCGTTAAGGGCGGGGAGACCCAGTACTTC. Its protein is CSVKGGETQYF. The entire variable domain, with the rest obtained from reference TRBV29-1 and TRBJ2-5, is as follows: SAVISQKPSRDICQRGTSLTIQCQVDSQVTMMFWYRQQPGQSLTLIATANQGSEATYESGFVIDKFPISRPNLTFSTLTVSNMSPEDSSIYLCSVKGGETQYFGPGTRLLVL.

This rearrangement joins TRBV10-3 to TRBJ1-6; D remains unclear. Deletions cut 11 bases from V and 9 bases from J, with 23 bases between. This CDR3 contains 15 residues. Germline CDR1 is ENHRY and CDR2 is SYGVKD. The CDR3 reads CASTAEHHIISPLHF. CDR3 nucleotide sequence: TGTGCCTCCACCGCGGAGCACCATATTATTTCACCCCTCCACTTT.

There are a few counts of this clone. The genes are TRBV5-5 and TRBJ2-7, with D tentatively TRBD1 or TRBD2 (6 bases each). Germline loops: CDR1 SGHKS, CDR2 YYEKEE (reference sequence). V lost 0 bases and J 6 bases, leaving 10 bases between the germline ends. The CDR3 spans 13 residues. The CDR3 DNA reads as TGTGCCAGCAGCTTGGAAGGGGGAGGCGAGCAGTACTTC. Its translation is CASSLEGGGEQYF.